These T cell receptor beta chains were read from a single sample in a study of T cell repertoires in aging, cancer and after chemotherapy. TCRdb ran MiXCR on the multiplex PCR reads and lists one entry per CDR3 protein. The repertoire consists of fewer than 4,500 distinct CDR3 sequences, with 35% to 50% occurring once and the leading ten covering 3.5% to 4%. The source material was blood. The receptors originated from a human donor with a blood cancer. The CDR3 runs from the conserved cysteine through the conserved F or W. Each record gives: V gene, clone size, CDR3 protein. Rows may omit the clone size; those that give it use once, few, many or a size class.

v_gene: TRBV27
abundance: .
CDR3aa: CASSPRTSGRVTDTQYF

v_gene: TRBV12-3/TRBV12-4
abundance: few
CDR3aa: CASSSVDEQYF

v_gene: TRBV6-1
abundance: few
CDR3aa: CASSGRAGRGEKLFF

v_gene: TRBV15
abundance: .
CDR3aa: CATSKGQESYEQYF

v_gene: TRBV29-1
abundance: .
CDR3aa: CSASQGAEAFF

v_gene: TRBV6-6
abundance: few
CDR3aa: CASSELAIYNEQFF

v_gene: TRBV6-2/TRBV6-3
abundance: few
CDR3aa: CASGGPAGLLNEQFF

v_gene: TRBV7-4
abundance: .
CDR3aa: CASSLGAGLNTEAFF

v_gene: TRBV24-1
abundance: .
CDR3aa: CATSDNLAGAGDTQYF

v_gene: TRBV27
abundance: few
CDR3aa: CASSSGGETQYF

v_gene: TRBV6-6
abundance: few
CDR3aa: CASSTGGWGETQYF

v_gene: TRBV27
abundance: few
CDR3aa: CASSWGTSGKNEQFF

v_gene: TRBV6-1
abundance: .
CDR3aa: CASSSTLTRATDTQYF

v_gene: TRBV6-5
abundance: medium-sized
CDR3aa: CASSGQSNSPLHF